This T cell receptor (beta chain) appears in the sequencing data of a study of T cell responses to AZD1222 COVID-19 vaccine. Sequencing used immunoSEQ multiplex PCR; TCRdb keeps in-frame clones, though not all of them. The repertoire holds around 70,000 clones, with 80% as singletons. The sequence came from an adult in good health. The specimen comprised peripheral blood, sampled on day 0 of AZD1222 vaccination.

CDR3: CASSPVIGGYGYTF. As DNA, the CDR3 is TGCGCCAGCAGCCCCGTGATAGGCGGCTATGGCTACACCTTC. The chain joins TRBV4-3 to TRBJ1-2; no clear D. In germline, CDR1 is LGHNA, CDR2 YSLEER. This CDR3 contains 14 residues. Between the trimmed V and J ends, which lost 4 bases and 4 bases, there was a span of 13 bases.